The 28 T cell receptor beta chains given below trace back to one sample, sequenced in a study of T cells in women clearing cervical HPV infection. Method: immunoSEQ multiplex PCR; TCRdb's copy keeps in-frame clones and lacks some. Its table lists 23,000 or so clones. Sequencing input: blood buffy coat. The source of these receptors is a woman aged 18 to 75 with a cervical HPV16 infection that either progressed to CIN3+ or cleared (not recorded which).

On this clone: The read halts 3 residues ahead of the CDR3 end, with the missing end drawn from the germline J gene. The V and J genes are TRBV5-4 and TRBJ2-2; no definite D call. Deletions cut 0 bases from V and 2 bases from J, with 5 bases between. The CDR3 sequence is 14 residues long. Germline-derived CDR1 and CDR2 are SGHNT and YYREEE (reference sequence). Here the CDR3 reads CASSLVTNTGELFF. CDR3 DNA (partial): TGTGCCAGCAGCTTGGTCACTAACACCGGGGAG.

A remark on this clone: The read gets to within 3 residues of the CDR3 end, and the germline J gene fills in the rest. J is TRBJ1-2 and V is TRBV18; D might be TRBD1 (5 bases). There are 17 residues in the CDR3. Germline V lookup: CDR1 KGHSH, CDR2 LQKENI. The DNA read from the CDR3 is TGTGCCAGCTCACGGGACCGTCCGGGACTAGCGGGCGATGAC. Translation: CASSRDRPGLAGDD. The full CDR3 reads CASSRDRPGLAGDDYTF.

CDR3 protein: CASSMDRGYTF. CDR3 bases read: TGTGCCAGCTCCATGGACAGGGGC. The rearrangement joins TRBV2 to TRBJ1-2; TRBD1 aligns across 7 bases. The read terminates 3 residues ahead of where the CDR3 ends, so the germline J gene completes it. The CDR3 is made up of 11 amino acids. Per the germline V gene, CDR1 is SNHLY and CDR2 is FYNNEI.

On this clone itself: The sequenced fragment ends 3 residues before the CDR3 boundary, so the rest is inferred from the germline J gene. This sequence joins TRBV30 and TRBJ1-5; possible D gene TRBD1, 6 bases. The germline V gene has CDR1 GTSNPN and CDR2 SVGIG (reference sequence). The CDR3 loop spans 13 amino acids. The ends were cut back, 2 bases at V and 4 bases at J, with 9 bases in the middle. The CDR3 sequence is CAWSSGENQPQHF. CDR3 bases read: TGTGCCTGGAGTTCAGGGGAGAATCAGCCC.

In the case of this clone: Read data end 3 residues before the CDR3 end; the end is taken from the germline J gene. This sequence joins TRBV7-9 and TRBJ2-2; 8 bases are shared with TRBD1. This CDR3 region has 14 residues. The germline V gene encodes CDR1 SEHNR and CDR2 FQNEAQ (reference sequence). CDR3 DNA (partial): TGTGCCAGCAGCCCAGGGGGCTTTAATGAAAAG. Amino acids: CASSPGGFNEK. The complete CDR3 reads CASSPGGFNEKLFF.

With regard to this clone: At one end, the junction sequence differs from germline, possibly due to a read error. Incomplete CDR3 DNA: TGTGCCAGCGGTGAGATTCAGGGAAAGGGCTATGGC. Amino acid sequence: CASGEIQGKGYG. The CDR3 reads in full as CASGEIQGKGYGYTF. The V gene is TRBV6-1, the J gene TRBJ1-2, with D perhaps matching TRBD1 (5 bases). The read stops 3 residues short of the end of the CDR3; the missing end is completed from the germline J gene. This CDR3 has 15 residues. CDR1 is MNHNS and CDR2 is SASEGT in the germline V gene.

A note on this clone: The read is 3 residues too short to cover the CDR3 end, so that end is filled in from the germline J gene. The rearrangement joins TRBV20-1 to TRBJ2-5, with TRBD2 identical over 7 bases. This CDR3 has 13 amino acids. Germline CDR1 and CDR2: DFQATT and SNEGSKA (reference sequence). Trimming removed 3 bases from V and 1 base from J; junction bases left unmatched: 2. The CDR3 bases that were read are TGCAGTGCTAGTGGCGGGGGCCAAGAGACC. Protein sequence: CSASGGGQET. The CDR3, in full, reads CSASGGGQETQYF.

For this clone: The read terminates 3 residues before the CDR3 end, so the remaining end is supplied by the germline J gene. The chain joins TRBV11-2 to TRBJ2-2; D gene ambiguous. CDR1 is SGHAT, CDR2 FQNNGV, per germline. CDR3 length: 15 residues. The CDR3 sequence: CASSLGSLQNEKLFF. The part of the CDR3 DNA that was read is TGTGCCAGCAGCTTAGGCAGCCTACAGAATGAAAAG.

As concerns this clone: The read terminates 3 residues before the CDR3 end, so the remaining end is supplied by the germline J gene. This sequence joins TRBV9 and TRBJ2-1, with a tentative D call TRBD1 (6 bases). Germline V gives CDR1 SGDLS, CDR2 YYNGEE. Trimming took off 4 bases at V and 7 bases at J, with 15 bases between the two ends. CDR3 length: 14 residues. The chain's CDR3 is CASSLGAGENEQFF. The sequenced CDR3 bases are TGTGCCAGCAGCCTAGGTGCAGGGGAAAATGAG. Variable domain in full (rest from reference TRBV9 and TRBJ2-1): DSGVTQTPKHLITATGQRVTLRCSPRSGDLSVYWYQQSLDQGLQFLIQYYNGEERAKGNILERFSAQQFPDLHSELNLSSLELGDSALYFCASSLGAGENEQFFGPGTRLTVL.

As to this clone: The missing CDR3 end, 3 residues past where the read stops, is filled in from the germline J gene. This chain joins TRBV5-1 and TRBJ1-4, with D maybe TRBD1 (6 bases). Germline V gene lookup returns CDR1 SGHRS and CDR2 YFSETQ. The CDR3 runs 15 residues. With 5 bases removed from V and 5 bases from J, the gap between germline ends came to 16 bases. The sequenced CDR3 bases are TGCGCCAGCAGACGAAACCGGGACACGAATGAAAAA. Protein: CASRRNRDTNEK. The full-length CDR3 reads as CASRRNRDTNEKLFF.

Of note for this clone: The read ends 3 residues shy of where the CDR3 ends; the end is completed using the germline J gene. The chain couples TRBV7-3 to TRBJ1-2; the D is unclear. From germline, CDR1 is SGHTA and CDR2 FQGTGA. There are 15 residues in the CDR3. The chain's CDR3 is CASSLTHNRVDTYTF. CDR3 DNA (partial): TGTGCCAGCAGCTTAACCCACAACCGGGTAGATACC.

A note on this clone: Read sequence stops 3 residues before the CDR3 end, and the germline J gene provides the missing end. This chain links TRBV7-9 with TRBJ1-4; tentatively, D is TRBD1 (5 bases). Looked up from germline, CDR1 is SEHNR and CDR2 is FQNEAQ (reference sequence). The ends were cut back, 5 bases at V and 4 bases at J, with 14 bases in the middle. The CDR3 length is 15 residues. CDR3 DNA (partial): TGTGCCAGCAGCGTAACAGGAGTCCGTAATGAAAAA. As protein: CASSVTGVRNEK. The full CDR3 sequence reads CASSVTGVRNEKLFF.

CDR3 DNA (partial): TGTGCCAGCAGCTTAGGCGGGAGGAATGAG. Its protein product is CASSLGGRNE. Given in full, the CDR3 is CASSLGGRNEQFF. V is TRBV7-3 and J is TRBJ2-1, with 8 bases lining up with TRBD2. Read sequence stops 3 residues before the CDR3 end, and the germline J gene provides the missing end. Germline V gene data show CDR1 as SGHTA and CDR2 as FQGTGA. Losses at the gene ends were 2 bases for V and 7 bases for J; bases not matched to a gene: 1. This CDR3 contains 13 residues. Full variable domain (missing parts from reference TRBV7-3 and TRBJ2-1): GAGVSQTPSNKVTEKGKYVELRCDPISGHTALYWYRQSLGQGPEFLIYFQGTGAADDSGLPNDRFFAVRPEGSVSTLKIQRTERGDSAVYLCASSLGGRNEQFFGPGTRLTVL.

Points on this clone: Coverage ceases 3 residues before the CDR3 finishes, and the germline J gene fills in the end. The rearrangement uses TRBV18 and TRBJ1-2, with D tentatively TRBD1 (5 bases). CDR1 is KGHSH, CDR2 LQKENI, per germline. The CDR3 totals 15 residues. CDR3 DNA (partial): TGTGCCAGCTCATTAAGAGGGGATAGCTACAATGAC. Its protein is CASSLRGDSYND. Given in full, the CDR3 is CASSLRGDSYNDYTF.

A note on this clone: The read is 3 residues too short to cover the CDR3 end, so that end is filled in from the germline J gene. The rearrangement uses TRBV20-1 and TRBJ1-6; 7 bases line up with TRBD1. This CDR3 has 15 amino acids. Germline CDR1 is DFQATT and CDR2 is SNEGSKA (reference sequence). The sequenced part of the CDR3 DNA is TGCAGTGCTAGAGATCGGTCAGGGGGGTATCACCCC. Residues: CSARDRSGGYHP. The full CDR3 protein reads CSARDRSGGYHPLHF.

Notes on this clone: The sequenced fragment ends 3 residues before the CDR3 boundary, so the rest is inferred from the germline J gene. The V and J genes are TRBV30 and TRBJ2-7, with D possibly being TRBD2 (6 bases). Trimming took off 0 bases at V and 6 bases at J, with 12 bases between the two ends. Germline V gene data show CDR1 as GTSNPN and CDR2 as SVGIG (reference sequence). The CDR3 contains 13 residues. This CDR3 is CAWSVSWRGEQYF. Partial CDR3 DNA: TGTGCCTGGAGTGTATCTTGGCGGGGCGAG.

Of note for this clone: The read terminates 3 residues ahead of where the CDR3 ends, so the germline J gene completes it. The chain has TRBV2 and TRBJ2-1; 11 bases line up with TRBD2. The CDR3 is 15 amino acids. Trimming removed 3 bases from V and 4 bases from J; junction bases left unmatched: 2. Germline lookup yields CDR1 SNHLY and CDR2 FYNNEI. CDR3 in amino acids: CASSETSGAYNEQFF. The DNA read from the CDR3 is TGTGCCAGCAGTGAGACTAGCGGGGCGTACAATGAG.

In regard to this clone: The CDR3 end lies 3 residues beyond the end of the read and is filled in from the germline J gene. This chain connects TRBV5-4 to TRBJ2-7; D is possibly TRBD2 (6 bases). The CDR3 consists of 15 residues. Trimming removed 4 bases at V and 0 bases at J, with 14 bases between. Germline V gene data show CDR1 as SGHNT and CDR2 as YYREEE (reference sequence). The sequenced part of the CDR3 DNA is TGTGCCAGCAGCCCCTCGGCGGGAAACTCCTACGAG. Amino acids: CASSPSAGNSYE. The entire CDR3 sequence reads CASSPSAGNSYEQYF.

With regard to this clone: The observed sequence ends 3 residues before the CDR3 terminus, with the missing tail filled in from the germline J gene. The chain combines TRBV20-1 with TRBJ1-1, with TRBD1 identical over 7 bases. The V and J ends lost 3 bases and 5 bases, in that order; junction bases with no gene match: 12. The CDR3 consists of 15 residues. Germline CDR1 is DFQATT and CDR2 is SNEGSKA (reference sequence). The covered CDR3 bases are TGCAGTGCTAGCGGATCTTCGTCAGGGGGGACTGAA. Translation: CSASGSSSGGTE. The entire CDR3 protein reads CSASGSSSGGTEAFF.

Comment on this clone: The read falls 3 residues short of the CDR3 end, and the missing part is taken from the germline J gene. V and J are TRBV14 and TRBJ1-4, with TRBD1 matching 10 bases. The CDR3 runs 14 residues. The trim removed 4 bases at V and 7 bases at J, leaving 3 bases unmatched. Germline V gives CDR1 SGHDN, CDR2 FVKESK. The CDR3 sequence is CASSPRQGAEKLFF. The covered CDR3 bases are TGTGCCAGCAGCCCCCGACAGGGGGCTGAAAAA.

Comments on this clone: The missing CDR3 end, 3 residues past where the read stops, is filled in from the germline J gene. The J gene is TRBJ2-1, the V gene TRBV20-1; 9 nucleotides align to TRBD1. The germline V gene has CDR1 DFQATT and CDR2 SNEGSKA (reference sequence). J gave up 9 bases and V 1 base, and 10 bases lay outside the gene matches. The CDR3 covers 15 residues. The CDR3 loop is CSARATGGYGGEQFF. The DNA read from the CDR3 is TGCAGTGCTAGAGCGACAGGGGGTTATGGGGGTGAG.

On this clone itself: The CDR3 extends 3 residues past the end of the read, so its final part is completed from the germline J gene. The chain joins TRBV19 to TRBJ1-1; 7 bases are a match to TRBD1. This CDR3 is built from 14 residues. The V and J ends lost 8 bases and 5 bases, in that order; junction bases with no gene match: 11. Germline loops: CDR1 LNHDA, CDR2 SQIVND (reference sequence). The part of the CDR3 DNA that was read is TGTGCCAGTTCCCTTAGGGCAGGGGGGACTGAA. Encoded protein: CASSLRAGGTE. The whole CDR3 is CASSLRAGGTEAFF.

As regards this clone: The read halts 3 residues ahead of the CDR3 end, with the missing end drawn from the germline J gene. The rearrangement links TRBV2 to TRBJ2-7; maybe TRBD1 (5 bases). The CDR3 extends over 14 amino acids. V was shortened by 7 bases and J by 2 bases, with 15 bases between the two germline ends. Germline CDR1 and CDR2: SNHLY and FYNNEI. Partial CDR3 DNA: TGTGCCAGCACTTCCCTGGACACGGCCTACGAG. It specifies CASTSLDTAYE. The CDR3 in full is CASTSLDTAYEQYF.

The CDR3 sequence is CASSLVRGSGELFF. The part of the CDR3 DNA that was read is TGTGCCAGCAGCTTAGTCAGGGGGAGCGGGGAG. The chain employs TRBV11-1 and TRBJ2-2, with 7 bases that match TRBD1. The missing CDR3 end, 3 residues past where the read stops, is filled in from the germline J gene. J gave up 7 bases and V 1 base, and 3 bases lay outside the gene matches. The CDR3 covers 14 residues. The germline V gene has CDR1 SGHAT and CDR2 FQDESV (reference sequence).

CDR3 bases read: TGTGCCAGCAGCCCTCAAGGGGACATATTTGAC. Translated: CASSPQGDIFD. The whole CDR3 sequence is CASSPQGDIFDYTF. V and J are TRBV7-6 and TRBJ1-2, with D possibly TRBD1 on 6 matching bases. Read coverage stops 3 residues before the CDR3 terminus; the germline J gene supplies the remainder. Germline V lookup: CDR1 SGHVS, CDR2 FNYEAQ. The CDR3 loop spans 14 amino acids.

Details on this clone: The sequenced fragment ends 3 residues before the CDR3 boundary, so the rest is inferred from the germline J gene. The chain is built from TRBV29-1 and TRBJ1-2; D may be TRBD1 (6 bases). Trimming cost V 3 bases and J 6 bases, with 14 bases left between them. Per germline, CDR1 SQVTM and CDR2 ANQGSEA. The CDR3 runs to 13 residues. Partial CDR3 DNA: TGCAGCGTTGATCTCACAGGGAGAAATGGC. Protein sequence: CSVDLTGRNG. The whole CDR3 protein is CSVDLTGRNGYTF.

Concerning this clone: Sequencing ends 3 residues short of the CDR3 end; the germline J gene provides the rest. This rearrangement joins TRBV6-2 or TRBV6-3 to TRBJ2-1; D gene uncertain. Trimming took 8 bases from V and 7 from J, leaving 12 bases between them. This CDR3 is built from 12 residues. Germline lookup yields CDR1 MNHEY and CDR2 SVGEGT. Here the CDR3 reads CASGMTANEQFF. The part of the CDR3 DNA that was read is TGTGCCAGCGGTATGACTGCTAATGAG.

Comments on this clone: The sequenced fragment ends 3 residues before the CDR3 boundary, so the rest is inferred from the germline J gene. V and J are TRBV2 and TRBJ1-5; TRBD1 matches at 8 bases. The CDR3 runs 15 residues. Looked up from germline, CDR1 is SNHLY and CDR2 is FYNNEI. J lost 4 bases, V lost 6 bases, and 8 bases had no gene match. CDR3 in amino acids: CASSPWTGKNQPQHF. The CDR3 bases that were read are TGTGCCAGCAGCCCTTGGACAGGGAAAAATCAGCCC.